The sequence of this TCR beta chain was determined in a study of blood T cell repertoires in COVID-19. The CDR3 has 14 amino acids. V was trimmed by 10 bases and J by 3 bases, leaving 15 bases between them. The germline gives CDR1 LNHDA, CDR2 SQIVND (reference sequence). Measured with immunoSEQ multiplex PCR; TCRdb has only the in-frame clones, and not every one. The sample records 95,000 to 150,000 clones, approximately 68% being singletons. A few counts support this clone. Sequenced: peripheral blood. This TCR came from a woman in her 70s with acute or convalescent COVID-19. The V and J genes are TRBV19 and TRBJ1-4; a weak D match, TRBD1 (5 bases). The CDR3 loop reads CATNRGAPNEKLFF. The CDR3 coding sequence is TGTGCCACGAATCGCGGGGCGCCTAATGAAAAACTGTTTTTT.